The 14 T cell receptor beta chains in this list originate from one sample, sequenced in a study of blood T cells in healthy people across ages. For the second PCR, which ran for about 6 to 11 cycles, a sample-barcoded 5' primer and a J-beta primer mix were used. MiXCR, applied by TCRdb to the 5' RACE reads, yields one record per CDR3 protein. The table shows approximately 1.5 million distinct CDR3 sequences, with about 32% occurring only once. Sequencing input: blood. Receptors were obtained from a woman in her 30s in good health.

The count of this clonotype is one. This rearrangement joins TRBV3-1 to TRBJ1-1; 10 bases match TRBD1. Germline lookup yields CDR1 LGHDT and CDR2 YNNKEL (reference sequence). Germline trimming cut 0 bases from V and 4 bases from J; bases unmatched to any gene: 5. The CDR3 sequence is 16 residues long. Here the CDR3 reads CASSQESRTGGTEAFF. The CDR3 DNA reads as TGTGCCAGCAGCCAAGAGTCGCGGACAGGGGGCACTGAAGCTTTCTTT.

The CDR3 here is CSARRGGGGYQETQYF. The CDR3 nucleotides read TGCAGTGCTAGAAGGGGAGGCGGCGGGTACCAAGAGACCCAGTACTTC. V is TRBV20-1 and J is TRBJ2-5; D perhaps matches TRBD2 (6 bases). This CDR3 region has 16 residues. The ends were cut back, 2 bases at V and 0 bases at J, with 16 bases in the middle. Germline CDR1 is DFQATT and CDR2 is SNEGSKA (reference sequence).

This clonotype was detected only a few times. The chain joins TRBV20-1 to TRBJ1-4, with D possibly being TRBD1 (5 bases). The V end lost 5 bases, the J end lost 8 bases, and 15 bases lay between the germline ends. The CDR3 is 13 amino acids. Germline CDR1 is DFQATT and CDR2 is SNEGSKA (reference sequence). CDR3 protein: CSADQGNQEKLFF. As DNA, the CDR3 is TGCAGTGCTGATCAGGGCAATCAAGAAAAACTGTTTTTT.

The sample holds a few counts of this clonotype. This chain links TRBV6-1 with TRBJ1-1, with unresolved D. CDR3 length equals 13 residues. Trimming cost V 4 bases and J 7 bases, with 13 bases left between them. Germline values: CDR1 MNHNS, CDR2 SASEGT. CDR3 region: CASSAQTGNEAFF. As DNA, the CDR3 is TGTGCCAGCAGTGCTCAGACGGGAAATGAAGCTTTCTTT.

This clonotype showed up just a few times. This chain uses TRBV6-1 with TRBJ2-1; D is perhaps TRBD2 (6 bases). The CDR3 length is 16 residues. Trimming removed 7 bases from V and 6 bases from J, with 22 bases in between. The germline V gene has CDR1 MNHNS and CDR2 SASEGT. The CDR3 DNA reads TGTGCCAGCAACCTAATCCGGGACTGGCGTGGCAATGAGCAGTTCTTC. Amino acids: CASNLIRDWRGNEQFF.

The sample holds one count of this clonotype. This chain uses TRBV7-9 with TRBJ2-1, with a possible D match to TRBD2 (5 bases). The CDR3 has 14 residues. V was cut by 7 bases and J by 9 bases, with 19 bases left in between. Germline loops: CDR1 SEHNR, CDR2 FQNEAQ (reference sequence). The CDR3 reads CASTPPGSAPEQFF. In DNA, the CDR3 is TGTGCCAGCACCCCTCCCGGTAGCGCACCTGAGCAGTTCTTC.

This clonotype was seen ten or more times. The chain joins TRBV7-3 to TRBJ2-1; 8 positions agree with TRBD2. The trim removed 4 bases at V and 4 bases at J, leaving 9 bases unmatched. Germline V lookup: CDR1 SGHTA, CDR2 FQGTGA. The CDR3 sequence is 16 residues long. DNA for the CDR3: TGTGCCAGCAGCTCTCCGACTAGCGAGGCATACAATGAGCAGTTCTTC. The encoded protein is CASSSPTSEAYNEQFF.

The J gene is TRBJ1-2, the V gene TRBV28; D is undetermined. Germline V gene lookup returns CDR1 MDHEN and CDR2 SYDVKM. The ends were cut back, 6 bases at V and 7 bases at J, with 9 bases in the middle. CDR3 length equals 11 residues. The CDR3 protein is CASSFLGGYTF. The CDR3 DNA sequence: TGTGCCAGCAGCTTTTTAGGTGGCTACACCTTC.

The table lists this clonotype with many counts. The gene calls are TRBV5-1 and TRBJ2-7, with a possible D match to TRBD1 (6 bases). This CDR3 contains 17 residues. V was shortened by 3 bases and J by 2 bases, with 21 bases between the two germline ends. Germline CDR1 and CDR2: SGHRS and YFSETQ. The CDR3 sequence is CASSSLALVDSTYEQYF. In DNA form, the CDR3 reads TGCGCCAGCAGCTCCCTCGCCCTGGTGGACAGTACCTACGAGCAGTACTTC.

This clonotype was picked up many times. CDR3 in amino acids: CSAREWDRPTYEQYF. The CDR3 DNA reads TGCAGTGCTAGAGAGTGGGACAGGCCTACCTACGAGCAGTACTTC. The gene calls are TRBV20-1 and TRBJ2-7; 8 nucleotides line up with TRBD1. V shed 0 bases and J 2 bases; nucleotides not matched to a gene: 6. CDR1 DFQATT and CDR2 SNEGSKA come from the germline V gene (reference sequence). The CDR3 extends over 15 amino acids.

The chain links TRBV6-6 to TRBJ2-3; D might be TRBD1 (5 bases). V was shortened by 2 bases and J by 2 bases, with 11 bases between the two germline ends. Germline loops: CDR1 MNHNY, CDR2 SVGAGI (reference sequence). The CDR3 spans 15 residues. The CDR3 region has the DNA TGTGCCAGCAGTTACGGGGCACTCGTCACAGATACGCAGTATTTT. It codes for CASSYGALVTDTQYF.

The CDR3 loop reads CASSAPTGGGLGTQYF. The CDR3 region has the DNA TGTGCCAGCAGTGCCCCAACCGGGGGAGGCCTTGGGACCCAGTACTTC. J is TRBJ2-5 and V is TRBV6-1, with a tentative D call TRBD2 (6 bases). Trimming left V 4 bases short and J 7 bases short, with 22 bases between. CDR1 and CDR2 (germline): MNHNS, SASEGT. The CDR3 has 16 residues.

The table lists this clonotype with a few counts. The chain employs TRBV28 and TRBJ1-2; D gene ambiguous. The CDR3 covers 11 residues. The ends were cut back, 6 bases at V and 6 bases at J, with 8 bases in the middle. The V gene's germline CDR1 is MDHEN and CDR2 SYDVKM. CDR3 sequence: CASSSEDGYTF. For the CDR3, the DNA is TGTGCCAGCAGCAGTGAGGATGGCTACACCTTC.

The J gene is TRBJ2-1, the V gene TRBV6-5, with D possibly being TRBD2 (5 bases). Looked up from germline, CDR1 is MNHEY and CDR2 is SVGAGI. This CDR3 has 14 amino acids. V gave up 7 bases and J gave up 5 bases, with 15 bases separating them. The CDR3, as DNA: TGTGCCAGCAAGAGAGGGAGTAAGGACAATGAGCAGTTCTTC. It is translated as CASKRGSKDNEQFF.